This TCR beta chain came from a study of blood T cells in healthy people across ages (dated by TCRdb to the mid-2010s). For the wider study: Template switching captured roughly one uniquely barcoded TCR beta cDNA molecule per two T cells in model experiments. To track age-related changes in TCR beta repertoire diversity, the study relied on deep sequencing normalized with unique cDNA molecular identifiers. The donors were divided into four age groups: young (average around 15 years), middle-aged (around 37), aged (approximately 64) and long-lived (approximately 74). Donors of different ages were randomly distributed across sequencing lanes to avoid experimental bias. The study analyzed two additional independent replicas of 1 million unique cDNA reads from the same blood draw for two donors, one aged 18 to 30 and one aged 80 or older. Here is what the overall study found, with its caveats: Estimates of total diversity from one million sequenced T cells were regarded as lower bounds and underestimates. Observed TCR beta diversity per million T cells fell roughly linearly with age, and a significant reduction was already apparent by age about 36. Compared with the aged group, the long-lived group had more naive CD4+ T cells, fewer expanded clones and increased TCR diversity, a pattern suggesting age selection. The percentage of naive T cells measured by flow cytometry correlated strongly with observed TCR beta diversity. Bulk unsorted PBMC profiling prevented conclusive comparison of naive and antigen-experienced compartments. The CMV infection status of donors was not known, potentially confounding age-related changes in expanded clonotypes.

Library creation used 5' RACE. The sequencing machine was an Illumina HiSeq 2500. A second PCR of about 7 to 12 cycles was performed with a sample-barcoded 5' primer and a J-beta primer mix. A template-switch 5' adaptor carrying 12 random nucleotides introduced a unique molecular identifier onto each TCR beta cDNA molecule. Each sample yielded at least 3 million CDR3-containing paired-end reads. All of the RNA was converted into first-strand cDNA using the Mint cDNA synthesis kit, with a TRBC-specific oligonucleotide serving as the primer. After uracil-DNA glycosylase treatment, a first 18-cycle PCR used universal primers M1SS and BC2_uni_R on all cDNA. As for how the authors treated the data: Normalization of each sample was performed by random selection of 1 million high-quality reads, each carrying a distinct molecular identifier. Instead of being binned into consensus sequences, reads with shared molecular identifiers were discarded. MiTCR, run with a Q25 quality threshold and the strictest error-elimination algorithm, handled CDR3 identification, clonotype clustering and error correction. A nonparametric unseen species model with Euler transformation was used to estimate a lower bound on total TCR beta diversity. The raw public data were reprocessed by TCRdb itself: fastp quality trimming at Q25, MiXCR clonotype calling, in-frame beta chains only. Here each entry gathers all rows of one CDR3 protein and keeps the most common genes and DNA. TCRdb, not the authors, supplied the V and J calls. In all, the sample holds more than 1 million distinct CDR3 sequences, and 40% to 55% of those were seen once. The ten largest make up about 19% of the sample.

The germline V gene sets CDR1 to MNHEY and CDR2 to SVGEGT. From the cysteine up to the phenylalanine, the CDR3 has a length of 14 residues. Only CDR3 DNA remains: 42 bases, in frame from the first base. V was cut back by 5 bases and J by 3 bases, leaving a gap of 14 bases between them. Comments on this clonotype: Its antigen target is currently unknown. One base away there is no much larger clone; base qualities are not given.

The donors were roughly 39 Caucasian individuals from Russia, aged roughly 6 to 90 years, who were systemically healthy. Ten milliliters of peripheral blood were drawn from each donor into EDTA-treated Vacutainer tubes. Ficoll-Paque density-gradient centrifugation was used to isolate PBMCs, with at least 6 million per sample. Total RNA, at least 5 micrograms per sample, was extracted from PBMCs with Trizol reagent. For every donor, an aliquot of PBMCs went through flow cytometry to measure the percentages of naive CD45RAhigh/CD27high T cells. What was sequenced was blood. This sequence was found in a woman aged 55-75 years in good health. Here the chain combines TRBV6-2 or TRBV6-3 and TRBJ2-7; a tentative D match to TRBD2 spans 6 bases. The DNA sequence follows: TGTGCCAGCAGTATACCTGGGGGGTTCTACGAGCAGTACTTC. The resulting protein is CASSIPGGFYEQYF.